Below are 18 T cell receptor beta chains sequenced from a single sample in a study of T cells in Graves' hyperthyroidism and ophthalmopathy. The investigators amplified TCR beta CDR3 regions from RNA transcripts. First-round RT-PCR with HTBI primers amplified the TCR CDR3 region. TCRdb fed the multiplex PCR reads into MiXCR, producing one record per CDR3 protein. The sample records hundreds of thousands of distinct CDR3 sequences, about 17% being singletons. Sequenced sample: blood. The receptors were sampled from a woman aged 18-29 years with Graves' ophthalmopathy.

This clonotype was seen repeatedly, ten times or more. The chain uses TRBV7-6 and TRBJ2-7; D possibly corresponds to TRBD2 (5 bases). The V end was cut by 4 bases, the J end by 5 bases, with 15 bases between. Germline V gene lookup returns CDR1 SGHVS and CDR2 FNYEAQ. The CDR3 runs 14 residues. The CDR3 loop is CASSSSGEGHEQYF. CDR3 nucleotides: TGTGCCAGCAGCTCAAGCGGAGAAGGGCACGAGCAGTACTTC. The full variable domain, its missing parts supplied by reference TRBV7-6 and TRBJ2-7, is GAGVSQSPRYKVTKRGQDVALRCDPISGHVSLYWYRQALGQGPEFLTYFNYEAQQDKSGLPNDRFSAERPEGSISTLTIQRTEQRDSAMYRCASSSSGEGHEQYFGPGTRLTVT.

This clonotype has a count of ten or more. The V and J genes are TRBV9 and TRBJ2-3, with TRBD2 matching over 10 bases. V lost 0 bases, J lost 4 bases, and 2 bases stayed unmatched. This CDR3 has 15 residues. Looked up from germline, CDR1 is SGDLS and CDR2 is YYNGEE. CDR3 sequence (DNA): TGTGCCAGCAGCGTAGAGGGACTAGCGTCAGATACGCAGTATTTT. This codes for CASSVEGLASDTQYF. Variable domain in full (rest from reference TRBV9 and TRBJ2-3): DSGVTQTPKHLITATGQRVTLRCSPRSGDLSVYWYQQSLDQGLQFLIQYYNGEERAKGNILERFSAQQFPDLHSELNLSSLELGDSALYFCASSVEGLASDTQYFGPGTRLTVL.

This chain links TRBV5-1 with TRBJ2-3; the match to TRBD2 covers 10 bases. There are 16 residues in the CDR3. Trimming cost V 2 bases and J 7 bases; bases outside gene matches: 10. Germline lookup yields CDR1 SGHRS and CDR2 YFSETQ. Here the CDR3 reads CASSLAGGGGGNTQYF. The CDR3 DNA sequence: TGCGCCAGCAGCTTAGCGGGGGGGGGGGGGGGGAATACGCAGTATTTT.

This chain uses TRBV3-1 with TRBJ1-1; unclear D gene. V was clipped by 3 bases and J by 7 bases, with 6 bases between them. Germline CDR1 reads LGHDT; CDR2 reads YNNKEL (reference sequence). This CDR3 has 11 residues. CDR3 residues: CASSHWSEAFF. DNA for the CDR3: TGTGCCAGCAGCCACTGGAGTGAAGCTTTCTTT. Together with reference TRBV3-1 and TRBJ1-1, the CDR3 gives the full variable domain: DTAVSQTPKYLVTQMGNDKSIKCEQNLGHDTMYWYKQDSKKFLKIMFSYNNKELIINETVPNRFSPKSPDKAHLNLHINSLELGDSAVYFCASSHWSEAFFGQGTRLTVV.

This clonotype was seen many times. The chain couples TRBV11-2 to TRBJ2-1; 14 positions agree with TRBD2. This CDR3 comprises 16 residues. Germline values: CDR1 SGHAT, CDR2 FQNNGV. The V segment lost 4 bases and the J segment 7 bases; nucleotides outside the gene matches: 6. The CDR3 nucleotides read TGTGCCAGCAGCTCGGGACTAGCGGGAGTTTATAATGAGCAGTTCTTC. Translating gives CASSSGLAGVYNEQFF.

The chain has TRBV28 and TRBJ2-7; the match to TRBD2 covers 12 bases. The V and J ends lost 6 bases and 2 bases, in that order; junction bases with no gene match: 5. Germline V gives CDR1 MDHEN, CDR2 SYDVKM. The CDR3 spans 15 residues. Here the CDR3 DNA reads TGTGCCAGCAGACCGACTAGCGGGAGAACCTACGAGCAGTACTTC. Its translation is CASRPTSGRTYEQYF.

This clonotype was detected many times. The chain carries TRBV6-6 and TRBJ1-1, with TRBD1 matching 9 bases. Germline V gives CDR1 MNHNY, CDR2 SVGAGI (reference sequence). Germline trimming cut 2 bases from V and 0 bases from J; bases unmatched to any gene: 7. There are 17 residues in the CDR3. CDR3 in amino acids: CASSYGGQGSLNTEAFF. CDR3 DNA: TGTGCCAGCAGTTACGGGGGACAGGGTAGTCTGAACACTGAAGCTTTCTTT.

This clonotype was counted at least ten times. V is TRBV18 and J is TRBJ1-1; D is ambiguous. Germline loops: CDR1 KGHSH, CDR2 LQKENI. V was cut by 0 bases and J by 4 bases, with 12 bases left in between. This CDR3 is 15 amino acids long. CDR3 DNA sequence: TGTGCCAGCTCACCACCTGAGGGCTGGGGCACTGAAGCTTTCTTT. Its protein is CASSPPEGWGTEAFF.

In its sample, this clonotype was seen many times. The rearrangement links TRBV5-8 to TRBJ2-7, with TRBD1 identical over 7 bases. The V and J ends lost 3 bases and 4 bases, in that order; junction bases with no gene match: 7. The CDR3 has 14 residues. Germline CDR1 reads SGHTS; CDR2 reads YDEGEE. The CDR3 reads CASSSGDSQYEQYF. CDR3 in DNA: TGTGCCAGCAGCTCCGGGGACAGTCAATACGAGCAGTACTTC. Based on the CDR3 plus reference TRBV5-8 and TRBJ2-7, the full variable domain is EAGVTQSPTHLIKTRGQQATLRCSPISGHTSVYWYQQALGLGLQFLLWYDEGEERNRGNFPPRFSGRQFPNYSSELNVNALELEDSALYLCASSSGDSQYEQYFGPGTRLTVT.

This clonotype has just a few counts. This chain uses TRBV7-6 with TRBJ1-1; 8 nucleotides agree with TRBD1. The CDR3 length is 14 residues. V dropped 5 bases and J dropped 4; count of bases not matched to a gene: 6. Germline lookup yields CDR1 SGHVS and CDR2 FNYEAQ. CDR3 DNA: TGTGCCAGCAGCAAGGACAGGGTTGGCACTGAAGCTTTCTTT. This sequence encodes CASSKDRVGTEAFF.

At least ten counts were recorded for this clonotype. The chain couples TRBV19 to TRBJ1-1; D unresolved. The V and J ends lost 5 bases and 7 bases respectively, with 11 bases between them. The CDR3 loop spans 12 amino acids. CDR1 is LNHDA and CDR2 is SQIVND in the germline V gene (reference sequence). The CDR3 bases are TGTGCCAGTAGTGCTGACCCAAGTGAAGCTTTCTTT. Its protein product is CASSADPSEAFF.

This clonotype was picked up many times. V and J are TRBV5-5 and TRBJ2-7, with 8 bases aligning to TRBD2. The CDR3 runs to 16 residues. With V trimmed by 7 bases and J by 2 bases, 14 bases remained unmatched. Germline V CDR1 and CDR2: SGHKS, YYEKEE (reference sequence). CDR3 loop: CASDYSDPGGAYEQYF. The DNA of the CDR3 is TGTGCCAGCGATTACTCGGATCCGGGAGGGGCCTACGAGCAGTACTTC.

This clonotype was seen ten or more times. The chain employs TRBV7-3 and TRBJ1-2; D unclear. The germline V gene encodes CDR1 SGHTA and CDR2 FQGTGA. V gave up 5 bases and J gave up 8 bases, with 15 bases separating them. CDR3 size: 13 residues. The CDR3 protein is CASSPNPLEGYTF. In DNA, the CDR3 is TGTGCCAGCAGCCCCAATCCCCTCGAGGGCTACACCTTC.

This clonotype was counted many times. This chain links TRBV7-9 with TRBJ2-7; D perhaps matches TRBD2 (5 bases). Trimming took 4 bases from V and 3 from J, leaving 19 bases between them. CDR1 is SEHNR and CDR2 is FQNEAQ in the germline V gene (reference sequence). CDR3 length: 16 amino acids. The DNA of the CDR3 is TGTGCCAGCAGCTCTTTTTCGGCGTCGGGATACTACGAGCAGTACTTC. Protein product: CASSSFSASGYYEQYF. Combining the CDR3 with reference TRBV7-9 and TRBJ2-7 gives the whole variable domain DTGVSQNPRHKITKRGQNVTFRCDPISEHNRLYWYRQTLGQGPEFLTYFQNEAQLEKSRLLSDRFSAERPKGSFSTLEIQRTEQGDSAMYLCASSSFSASGYYEQYFGPGTRLTVT.

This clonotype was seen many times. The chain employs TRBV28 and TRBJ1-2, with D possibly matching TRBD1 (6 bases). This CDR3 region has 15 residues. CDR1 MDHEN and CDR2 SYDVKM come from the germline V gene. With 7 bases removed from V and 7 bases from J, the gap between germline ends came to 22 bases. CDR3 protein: CASKPTGPARGGYTF. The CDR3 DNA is TGTGCCAGCAAACCTACAGGGCCCGCGAGGGGTGGCTACACCTTC.

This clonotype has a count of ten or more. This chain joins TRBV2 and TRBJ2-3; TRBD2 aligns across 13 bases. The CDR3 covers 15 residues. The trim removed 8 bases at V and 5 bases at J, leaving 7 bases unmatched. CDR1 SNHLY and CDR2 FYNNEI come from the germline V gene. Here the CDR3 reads CASWRGLAGRDTQYF. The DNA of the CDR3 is TGTGCCAGCTGGCGGGGACTAGCGGGAAGAGATACGCAGTATTTT.

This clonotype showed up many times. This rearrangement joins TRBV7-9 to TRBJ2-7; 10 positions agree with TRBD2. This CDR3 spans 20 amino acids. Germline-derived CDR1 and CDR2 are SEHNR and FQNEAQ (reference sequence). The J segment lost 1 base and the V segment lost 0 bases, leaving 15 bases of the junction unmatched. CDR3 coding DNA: TGTGCCAGCAGCTTAGCTGGGGTGAGCCTAGCGGGAGCTAGTTCCTACGAGCAGTACTTC. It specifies CASSLAGVSLAGASSYEQYF.

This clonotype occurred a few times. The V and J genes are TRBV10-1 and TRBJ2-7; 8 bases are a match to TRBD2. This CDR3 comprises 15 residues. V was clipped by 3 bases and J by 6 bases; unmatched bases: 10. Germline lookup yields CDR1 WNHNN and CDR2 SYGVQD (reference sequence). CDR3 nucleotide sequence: TGCGCCAGCAGTGAAAAAGGGCGGGAGGTTCGCGAGCAGTACTTC. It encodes CASSEKGREVREQYF.